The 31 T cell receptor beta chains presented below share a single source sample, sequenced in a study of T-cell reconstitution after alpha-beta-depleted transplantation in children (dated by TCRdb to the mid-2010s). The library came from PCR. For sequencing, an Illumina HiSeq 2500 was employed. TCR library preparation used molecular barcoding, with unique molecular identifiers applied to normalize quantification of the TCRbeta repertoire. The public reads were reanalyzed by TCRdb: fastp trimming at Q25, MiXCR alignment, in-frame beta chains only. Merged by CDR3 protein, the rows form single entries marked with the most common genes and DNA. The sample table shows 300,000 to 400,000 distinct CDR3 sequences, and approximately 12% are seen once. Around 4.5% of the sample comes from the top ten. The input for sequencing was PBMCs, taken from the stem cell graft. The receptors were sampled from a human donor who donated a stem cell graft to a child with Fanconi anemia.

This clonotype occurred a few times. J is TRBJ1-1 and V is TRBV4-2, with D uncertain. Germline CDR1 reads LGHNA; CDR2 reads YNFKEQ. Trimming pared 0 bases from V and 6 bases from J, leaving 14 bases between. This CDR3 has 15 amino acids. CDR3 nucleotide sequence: TGTGCCAGCAGCCAAGATCCTCATGACTCCTCTGAAGCTTTCTTT. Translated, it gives CASSQDPHDSSEAFF.

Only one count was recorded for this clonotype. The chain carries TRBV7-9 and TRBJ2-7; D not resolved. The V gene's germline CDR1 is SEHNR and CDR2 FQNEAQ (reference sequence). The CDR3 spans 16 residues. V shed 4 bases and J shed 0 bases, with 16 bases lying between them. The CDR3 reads CASSSKVELNSYEQYF. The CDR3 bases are TGTGCCAGCAGCTCCAAGGTAGAGCTTAACTCCTACGAGCAGTACTTC.

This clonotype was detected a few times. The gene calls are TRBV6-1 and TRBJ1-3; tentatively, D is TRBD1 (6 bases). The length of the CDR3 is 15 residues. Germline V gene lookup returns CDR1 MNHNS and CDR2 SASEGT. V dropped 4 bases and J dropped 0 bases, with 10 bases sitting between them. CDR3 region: CASSGGPHSGNTIYF. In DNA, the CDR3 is TGTGCCAGCAGTGGGGGGCCGCACTCTGGAAACACCATATATTTT.

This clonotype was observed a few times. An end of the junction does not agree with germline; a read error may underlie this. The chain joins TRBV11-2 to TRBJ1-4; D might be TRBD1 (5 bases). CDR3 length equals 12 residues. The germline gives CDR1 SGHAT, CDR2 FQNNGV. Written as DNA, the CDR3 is TGTGCCAGCAGCCTAGACAGTGAAAAACTGTTTTTT. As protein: CASSLDSEKLFF.

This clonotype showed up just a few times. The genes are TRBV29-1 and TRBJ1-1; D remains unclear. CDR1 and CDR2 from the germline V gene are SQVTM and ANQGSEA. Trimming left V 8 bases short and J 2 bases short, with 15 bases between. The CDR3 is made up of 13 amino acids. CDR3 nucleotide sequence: TGCAGCCATCGGGGAGCCGGAAACACTGAAGCTTTCTTT. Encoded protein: CSHRGAGNTEAFF.

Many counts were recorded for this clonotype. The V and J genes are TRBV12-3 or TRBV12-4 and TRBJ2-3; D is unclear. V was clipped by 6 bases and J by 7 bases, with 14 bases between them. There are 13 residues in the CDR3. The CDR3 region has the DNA TGTGCCAGCAGCAGCCTTGGGCGGAATACGCAGTATTTT. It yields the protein CASSSLGRNTQYF.

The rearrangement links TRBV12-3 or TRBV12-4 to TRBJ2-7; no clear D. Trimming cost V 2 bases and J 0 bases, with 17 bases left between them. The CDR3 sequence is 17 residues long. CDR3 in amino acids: CASSLLGSSKSSYEQYF. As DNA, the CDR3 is TGTGCCAGCAGTTTACTCGGCAGCTCTAAAAGCTCCTACGAGCAGTACTTC.

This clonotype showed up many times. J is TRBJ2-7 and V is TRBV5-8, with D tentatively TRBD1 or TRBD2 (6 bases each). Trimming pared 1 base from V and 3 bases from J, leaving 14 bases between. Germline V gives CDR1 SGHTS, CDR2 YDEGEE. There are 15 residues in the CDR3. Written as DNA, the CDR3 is TGTGCCAGCAGCTTGCAGCCGGGGGCCGGCTACGAGCAGTACTTC. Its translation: CASSLQPGAGYEQYF.

CDR3 protein: CASSQRPPLAGGEQFF. The CDR3 nucleotides are TGCGCCAGCAGCCAAAGGCCCCCACTAGCGGGTGGGGAGCAGTTCTTC. The chain uses TRBV4-3 and TRBJ2-1, with 9 bases lining up with TRBD2. CDR3 length: 16 amino acids. The V segment lost 2 bases and the J segment 10 bases; nucleotides outside the gene matches: 12. Germline V CDR1 and CDR2: LGHNA, YSLEER.

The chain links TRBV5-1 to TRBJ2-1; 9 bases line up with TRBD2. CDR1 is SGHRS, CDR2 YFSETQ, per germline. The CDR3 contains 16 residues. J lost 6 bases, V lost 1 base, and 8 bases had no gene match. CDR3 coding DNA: TGCGCCAGCAGCTTGAGGTCTAGCGGGACCTCCAATGAGCAGTTCTTC. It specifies CASSLRSSGTSNEQFF.

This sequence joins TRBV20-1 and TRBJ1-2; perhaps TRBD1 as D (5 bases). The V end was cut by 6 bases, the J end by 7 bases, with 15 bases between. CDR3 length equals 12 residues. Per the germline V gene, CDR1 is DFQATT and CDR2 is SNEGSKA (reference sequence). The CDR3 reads CSASGGSGGYTF. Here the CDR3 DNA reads TGCAGTGCCTCGGGGGGAAGCGGTGGCTACACCTTC.

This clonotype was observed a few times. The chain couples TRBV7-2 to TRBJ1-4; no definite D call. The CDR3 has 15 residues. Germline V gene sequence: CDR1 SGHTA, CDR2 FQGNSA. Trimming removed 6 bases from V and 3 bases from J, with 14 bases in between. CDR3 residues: CASSQDRRPNEKLFF. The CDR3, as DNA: TGTGCCAGCAGTCAAGACCGGAGACCTAATGAAAAACTGTTTTTT.

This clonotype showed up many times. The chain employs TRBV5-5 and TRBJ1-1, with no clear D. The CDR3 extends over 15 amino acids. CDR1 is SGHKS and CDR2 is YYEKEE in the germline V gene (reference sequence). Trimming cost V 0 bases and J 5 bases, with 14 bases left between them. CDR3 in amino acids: CASSLGWSPRTEAFF. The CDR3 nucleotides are TGTGCCAGCAGCTTGGGGTGGAGTCCGAGGACTGAAGCTTTCTTT.

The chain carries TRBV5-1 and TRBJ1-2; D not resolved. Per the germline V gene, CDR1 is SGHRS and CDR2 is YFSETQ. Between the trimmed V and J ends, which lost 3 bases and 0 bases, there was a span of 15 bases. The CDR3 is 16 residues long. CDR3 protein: CASSSGLQPANYGYTF. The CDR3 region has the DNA TGCGCCAGCAGCTCCGGTTTGCAGCCAGCTAACTATGGCTACACCTTC. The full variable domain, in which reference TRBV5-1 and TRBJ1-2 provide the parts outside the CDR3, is KAGVTQTPRYLIKTRGQQVTLSCSPISGHRSVSWYQQTPGQGLQFLFEYFSETQRNKGNFPGRFSGRQFSNSRSEMNVSTLELGDSALYLCASSSGLQPANYGYTFGSGTRLTVV.

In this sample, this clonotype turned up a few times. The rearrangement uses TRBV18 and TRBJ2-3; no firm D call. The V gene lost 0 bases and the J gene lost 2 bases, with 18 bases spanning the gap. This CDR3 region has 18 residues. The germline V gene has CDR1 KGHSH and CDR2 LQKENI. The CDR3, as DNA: TGTGCCAGCTCACCACCGGGTATATATAGCCGAAACACAGATACGCAGTATTTT. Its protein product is CASSPPGIYSRNTDTQYF.

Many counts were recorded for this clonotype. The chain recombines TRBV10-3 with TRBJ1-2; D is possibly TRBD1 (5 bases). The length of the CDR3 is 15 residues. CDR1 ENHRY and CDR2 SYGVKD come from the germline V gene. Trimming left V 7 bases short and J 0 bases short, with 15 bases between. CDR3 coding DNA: TGTGCCATCACCGCCGACTTACAGGCTAACTATGGCTACACCTTC. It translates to CAITADLQANYGYTF.

Here the CDR3 reads CASSLELGELFF. The CDR3 region has the DNA TGTGCCAGCAGCTTAGAGCTCGGGGAGCTGTTTTTT. The chain couples TRBV7-8 to TRBJ2-2, with D unresolved. The germline gives CDR1 SGHVS, CDR2 FQNEAQ. V gave up 1 base and J gave up 7 bases, with 4 bases separating them. The CDR3 consists of 12 residues.

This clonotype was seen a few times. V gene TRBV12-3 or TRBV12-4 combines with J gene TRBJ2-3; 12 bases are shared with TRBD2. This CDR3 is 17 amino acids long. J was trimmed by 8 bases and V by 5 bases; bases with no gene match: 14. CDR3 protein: CASSHEQASGGASTQYF. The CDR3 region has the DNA TGTGCCAGCAGTCACGAGCAGGCTAGCGGGGGGGCGAGTACGCAGTATTTT.

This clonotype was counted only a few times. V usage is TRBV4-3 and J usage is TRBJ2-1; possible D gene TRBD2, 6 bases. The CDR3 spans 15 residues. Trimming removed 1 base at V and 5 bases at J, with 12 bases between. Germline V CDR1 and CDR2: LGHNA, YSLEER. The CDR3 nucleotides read TGCGCCAGCAGCCAAGCAATAGCGGAGGACAATGAGCAGTTCTTC. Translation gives CASSQAIAEDNEQFF.

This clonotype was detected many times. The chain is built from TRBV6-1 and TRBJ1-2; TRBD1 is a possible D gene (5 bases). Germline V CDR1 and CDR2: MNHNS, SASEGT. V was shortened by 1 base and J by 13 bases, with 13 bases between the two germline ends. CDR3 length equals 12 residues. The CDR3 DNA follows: TGTGCCAGCAGTGAAGGCAACGGGGCCGGCACCTTC. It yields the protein CASSEGNGAGTF.

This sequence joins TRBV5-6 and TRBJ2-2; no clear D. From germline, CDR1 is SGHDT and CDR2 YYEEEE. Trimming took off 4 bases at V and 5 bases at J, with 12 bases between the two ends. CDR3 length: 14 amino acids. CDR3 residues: CASSPLLGTGELFF. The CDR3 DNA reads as TGTGCCAGCAGCCCACTCTTGGGTACCGGGGAGCTGTTTTTT.

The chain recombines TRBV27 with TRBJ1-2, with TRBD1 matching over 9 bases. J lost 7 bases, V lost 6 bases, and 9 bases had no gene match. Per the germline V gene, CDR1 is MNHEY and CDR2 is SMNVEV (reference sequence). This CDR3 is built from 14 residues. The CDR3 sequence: CASRTRDRDGGYTF. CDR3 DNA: TGTGCCAGCAGAACCCGGGACAGGGACGGTGGCTACACCTTC.

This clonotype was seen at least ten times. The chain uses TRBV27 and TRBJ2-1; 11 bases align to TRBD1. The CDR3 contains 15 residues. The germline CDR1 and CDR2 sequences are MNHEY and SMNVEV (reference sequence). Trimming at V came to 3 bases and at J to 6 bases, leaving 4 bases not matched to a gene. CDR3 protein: CASSFRTGGRNEQFF. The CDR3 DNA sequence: TGTGCCAGCAGTTTTCGGACAGGGGGCCGCAATGAGCAGTTCTTC.

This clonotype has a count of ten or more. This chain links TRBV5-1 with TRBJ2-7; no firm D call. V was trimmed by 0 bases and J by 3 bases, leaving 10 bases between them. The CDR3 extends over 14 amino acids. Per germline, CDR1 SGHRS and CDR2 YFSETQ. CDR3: CASSLGAGNYEQYV. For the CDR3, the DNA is TGCGCCAGCAGCTTGGGGGCCGGCAACTACGAGCAGTACGTC.

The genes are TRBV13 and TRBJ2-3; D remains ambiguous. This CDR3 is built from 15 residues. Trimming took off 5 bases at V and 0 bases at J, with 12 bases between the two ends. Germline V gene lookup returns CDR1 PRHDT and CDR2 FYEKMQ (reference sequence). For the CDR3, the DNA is TGTGCCAGCAGCCCCGACGTAACTAGCACAGATACGCAGTATTTT. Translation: CASSPDVTSTDTQYF. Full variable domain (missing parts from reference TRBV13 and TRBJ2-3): AAGVIQSPRHLIKEKRETATLKCYPIPRHDTVYWYQQGPGQDPQFLISFYEKMQSDKGSIPDRFSAQQFSDYHSELNMSSLELGDSALYFCASSPDVTSTDTQYFGPGTRLTVL.

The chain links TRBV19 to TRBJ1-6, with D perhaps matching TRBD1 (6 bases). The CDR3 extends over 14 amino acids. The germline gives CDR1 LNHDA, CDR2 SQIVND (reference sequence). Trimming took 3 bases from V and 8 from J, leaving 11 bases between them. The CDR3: CASSIGTTYSPLHF. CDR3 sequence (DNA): TGTGCCAGTAGTATCGGGACAACCTATTCACCCCTCCACTTT.

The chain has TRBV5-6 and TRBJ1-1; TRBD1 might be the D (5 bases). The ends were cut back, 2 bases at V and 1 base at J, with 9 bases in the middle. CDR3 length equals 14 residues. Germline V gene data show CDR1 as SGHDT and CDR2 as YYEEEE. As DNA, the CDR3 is TGTGCCAGCAGCTTCCCGGGGGAGAACACTGAAGCTTTCTTT. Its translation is CASSFPGENTEAFF.

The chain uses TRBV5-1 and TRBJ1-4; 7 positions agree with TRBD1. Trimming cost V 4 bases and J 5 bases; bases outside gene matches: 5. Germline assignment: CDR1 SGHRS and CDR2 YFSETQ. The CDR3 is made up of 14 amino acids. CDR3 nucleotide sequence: TGCGCCAGCAGCCAGGGGGGCGCGAATGAAAAACTGTTTTTT. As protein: CASSQGGANEKLFF.

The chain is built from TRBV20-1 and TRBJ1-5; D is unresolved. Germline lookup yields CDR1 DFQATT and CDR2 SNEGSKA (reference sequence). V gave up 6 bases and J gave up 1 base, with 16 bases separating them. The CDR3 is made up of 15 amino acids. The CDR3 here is CSARFIGLSNQPQHF. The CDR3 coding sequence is TGCAGTGCCCGGTTCATAGGTTTAAGCAATCAGCCCCAGCATTTT.

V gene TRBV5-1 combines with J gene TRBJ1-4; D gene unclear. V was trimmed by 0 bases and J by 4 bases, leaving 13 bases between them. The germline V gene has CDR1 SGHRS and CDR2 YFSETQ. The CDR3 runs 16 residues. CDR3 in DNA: TGCGCCAGCAGCTTGGGGCCAGCCAATTATAATGAAAAACTGTTTTTT. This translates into CASSLGPANYNEKLFF.

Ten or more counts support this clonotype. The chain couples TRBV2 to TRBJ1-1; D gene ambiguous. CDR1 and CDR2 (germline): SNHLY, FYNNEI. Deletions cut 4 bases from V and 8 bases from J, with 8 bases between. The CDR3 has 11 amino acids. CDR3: CASSVGLEAFF. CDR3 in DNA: TGTGCCAGCAGTGTAGGTCTCGAAGCTTTCTTT. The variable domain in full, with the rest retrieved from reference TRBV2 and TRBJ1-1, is EPEVTQTPSHQVTQMGQEVILRCVPISNHLYFYWYRQILGQKVEFLVSFYNNEISEKSEIFDDQFSVERPDGSNFTLKIRSTKLEDSAMYFCASSVGLEAFFGQGTRLTVV.